The sequence of this T cell receptor (beta chain) was determined in a study of cytomegalovirus exposure and HLA in healthy donors. The wider study: A previous analysis identified around 120 million unique TCR beta sequences derived from roughly 190 million T cells. Among the approximately 400 donors who were genotyped, roughly 86% fell in the genetic ancestry cluster that is associated with self-reported Caucasian donors. Study-wide points: Among CMV-associated TCR beta chains, most appeared HLA-restricted in a later analysis.

This CDR3 is built from 15 residues. The V gene's germline CDR1 is KGHSH and CDR2 LQKENI. Unmatched junction bases numbered 10, after V lost 4 bases and J lost 4 bases. To note about this clone: The antigen remains undetermined.

PCR used 60 Vbeta primers and 13 Jbeta primers. Libraries were prepared by immunoSEQ multiplex PCR; TCRdb keeps only in-frame clonotypes and omits some of them. The profile covers 150,000 to 200,000 clones, with 75% to 90% appearing a single time and 6.3% taken by the ten largest. The sample was PBMCs. The receptor was isolated from a man between 35 and 55 years old in good health and CMV-seropositive. V gene TRBV18 combines with J gene TRBJ2-7; 7 bases line up with TRBD2. The CDR3 nucleotides read TGTGCCAGCTCACGGGGGAGGGAAAGGCGGTACGAGCAGTACTTC. Translated: CASSRGRERRYEQYF.